Included here is one T cell receptor (beta chain) sequence, with context. Its specificity is not known. The data were obtained in a study of early T cells in non-severe SARS-CoV-2 infection. Overall study: Unpaired chains resulted from sequencing bulk RNA of unsorted whole blood.

Unique molecular identifiers were added to individual cDNA molecules. TCRdb reprocessed the 5' RACE reads with MiXCR, giving one entry per CDR3 protein. The sample carries some 80,000 distinct CDR3 sequences, about an eighth recorded once. The CDR3 is 14 amino acids. The germline V and J ends were trimmed by 6 bases and 9 bases, with 21 bases remaining between them. Germline V gene lookup returns CDR1 SQVTM and CDR2 ANQGSEA. Study-wide findings and caveats: Lookups in VDJdb leaned toward anti-spike CD8 responses and missed private and CD4 specificities.

Material: whole blood. The clonotype originates from an adult who was a healthcare worker with PCR-confirmed SARS-CoV-2 infection or an uninfected control (not recorded which). The chain is built from TRBV29-1 and TRBJ2-4, with a possible D match to TRBD2 (6 bases). CDR3 nucleotides: TGCAGCGTCCGCGGGGACCCAGGTTTGGGCATTCAGTACTTC. It yields the protein CSVRGDPGLGIQYF. Full variable domain (rest looked up from reference TRBV29-1 and TRBJ2-4): SAVISQKPSRDICQRGTSLTIQCQVDSQVTMMFWYRQQPGQSLTLIATANQGSEATYESGFVIDKFPISRPNLTFSTLTVSNMSPEDSSIYLCSVRGDPGLGIQYFGAGTRLSVL.